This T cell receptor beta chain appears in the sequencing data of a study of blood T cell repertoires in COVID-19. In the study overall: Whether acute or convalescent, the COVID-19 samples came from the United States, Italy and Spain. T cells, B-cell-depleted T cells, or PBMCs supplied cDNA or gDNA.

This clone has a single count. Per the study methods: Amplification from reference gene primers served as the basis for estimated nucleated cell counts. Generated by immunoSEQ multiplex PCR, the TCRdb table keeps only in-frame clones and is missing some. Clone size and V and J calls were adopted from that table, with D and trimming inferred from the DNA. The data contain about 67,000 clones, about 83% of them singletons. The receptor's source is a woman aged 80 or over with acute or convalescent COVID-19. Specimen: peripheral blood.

CDR3 region: CASSVGGGTLGEQFF. CDR3 DNA sequence: TGTGCCAGCAGCGTAGGGGGGGGTACCCTTGGTGAGCAGTTCTTC. The gene calls are TRBV9 and TRBJ2-1; 7 bases line up with TRBD2. With V trimmed by 0 bases and J by 9 bases, 9 bases remained unmatched. This CDR3 has 15 residues. CDR1 is SGDLS, CDR2 YYNGEE, per germline.